What follows is one T cell receptor (beta chain) and its context. CDR3 length: 11 amino acids. The germline V gene has CDR1 DFQATT and CDR2 SNEGSKA (reference sequence). This entry belongs to a study of blood T cells in healthy people across ages. The second PCR ran about 6 to 12 cycles with a sample-barcoded 5' primer and J-beta primers. TCRdb passed the 5' RACE reads through MiXCR, listing each CDR3 protein once. The sample contains 800,000 to 1,000,000 distinct CDR3 sequences, around 48% of which appear only once. Sequencing was carried out using blood. The chain recombines TRBV20-1 with TRBJ2-4; maybe TRBD1 (6 bases). TRBJ2-7 matches the DNA end more closely, so the J call is doubtful. The sequence was obtained from a man aged 25-40 years in good health. CDR3 residues: CSVTTGTEQYF. The CDR3 DNA is TGCAGTGTTACAACAGGGACCGAGCAGTACTTC.